The TCR beta chain described here comes from a study of T cell clonotyping in hematopoietic cell transplantation. Notes on the study in general: CD4 and CD8 repertoire contributions could not be separated without sorting. Pathologically expanded recipient clonotypes increased progressively from day 30 to day 180 as diversity fell.

Time point denoted: recipient sample about 28 days before transplant, after cytoreduction. TCRdb keeps only in-frame clones here, not all; method: immunoSEQ multiplex PCR. The table lists about 76,000 clones, about 96% of them singletons. Of note for this clone: The antigen is undetermined.

CDR3 length equals 14 residues. Per germline, CDR1 SGHVS and CDR2 FQNEAQ. With 1 base removed from V and 3 bases from J, the gap between germline ends came to 10 bases. The clonotype comes from a woman in her forties or fifties with acute myeloid leukemia. Some clones in this sample may be carry-over from other donors' samples. The V gene is TRBV7-8, the J gene TRBJ2-7; no reliable D call. Sequencing was performed on peripheral blood mononuclear cells, taken before stem cell transplant. CDR3 protein: CASSLVRPDYEQYF. DNA for the CDR3: TGTGCCAGCAGCTTAGTCCGACCAGACTACGAGCAGTACTTC.